Following are 5 T cell receptor beta chains from one sample sequenced in a study of shared clonotypes between healthy human individuals. The table came from immunoSEQ multiplex PCR; TCRdb's copy has only in-frame clones and leaves some out. Seen here are just under 95,000 clones, roughly three quarters observed once, and the top ten hold approximately 46%. The sample taken for sequencing was memory CD8+ T cells sorted from blood. Subset defined: CD45RO+ cells pooled with CCR7-negative TemRA cells. These receptors were collected from a man younger than 40 in good health.

The chain is built from TRBV7-2 and TRBJ2-7; D gene ambiguous. The CDR3 contains 13 residues. V gave up 4 bases and J gave up 1 base, with 8 bases separating them. Germline CDR1 reads SGHTA; CDR2 reads FQGNSA. The CDR3, as DNA: TGTGCCAGCAGCTCCCCTTTTTCCTACGAGCAGTACTTC. This translates into CASSSPFSYEQYF.

The rearrangement uses TRBV4-1 and TRBJ1-2; unclear D gene. Germline V lookup: CDR1 MGHRA, CDR2 YSYEKL. The CDR3 sequence is 14 residues long. The V and J ends lost 0 bases and 4 bases respectively, with 9 bases between them. This CDR3 is CASSQDIDSYGYTF. CDR3 nucleotides: TGCGCCAGCAGCCAAGATATAGATAGCTATGGCTACACCTTC.

V usage is TRBV19 and J usage is TRBJ1-5; possible D gene TRBD1, 6 bases. The CDR3 runs to 14 residues. Trimming left V 11 bases short and J 7 bases short, with 21 bases between. CDR1 is LNHDA, CDR2 SQIVND, per germline (reference sequence). CDR3 residues: CASKTQGPAQPQHF. CDR3 coding DNA: TGTGCCTCGAAGACCCAGGGGCCAGCCCAGCCCCAGCATTTT.

Comments on this clone: This CDR3 is also generated by other DNA sequences in the sample. The rearrangement links TRBV5-5 to TRBJ2-7; 12 bases line up with TRBD2. The CDR3 has 15 amino acids. The V gene end was trimmed by 4 bases and the J gene end by 4 bases; junction bases not matched to a gene: 6. Germline-derived CDR1 and CDR2 are SGHKS and YYEKEE (reference sequence). Here the CDR3 DNA reads TGTGCCAGCAGCAGAGGACTAGCGGGAACGTACGAGCAGTACTTC. It encodes CASSRGLAGTYEQYF.

This chain connects TRBV5-1 to TRBJ1-4; TRBD1 matches at 8 bases. The junction had 5 bases not matched to a gene; V was cut back by 1 base and J by 6 bases. Germline V gives CDR1 SGHRS, CDR2 YFSETQ. This CDR3 spans 15 amino acids. In DNA, the CDR3 is TGCGCCAGCAGCTTGCAGGGGGCATTTGATGAAAAACTGTTTTTT. As protein: CASSLQGAFDEKLFF.